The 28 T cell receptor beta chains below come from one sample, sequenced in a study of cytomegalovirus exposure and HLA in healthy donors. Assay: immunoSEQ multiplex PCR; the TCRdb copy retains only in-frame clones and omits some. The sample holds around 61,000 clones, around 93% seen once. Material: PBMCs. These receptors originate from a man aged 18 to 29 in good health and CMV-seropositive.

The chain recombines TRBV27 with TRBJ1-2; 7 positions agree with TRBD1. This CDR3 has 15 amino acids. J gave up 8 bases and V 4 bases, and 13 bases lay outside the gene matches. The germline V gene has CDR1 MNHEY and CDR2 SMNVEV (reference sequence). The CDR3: CASSSQTGPLLGYTF. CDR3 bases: TGTGCCAGCAGTTCGCAGACAGGGCCTCTCCTGGGCTACACCTTC.

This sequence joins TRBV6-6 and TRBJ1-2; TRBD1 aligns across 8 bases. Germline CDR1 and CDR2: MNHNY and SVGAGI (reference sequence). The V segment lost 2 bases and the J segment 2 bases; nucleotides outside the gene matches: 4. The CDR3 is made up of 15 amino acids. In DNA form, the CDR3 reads TGTGCCAGCAGTTACAACAGGGGGAGAAACTATGGCTACACCTTC. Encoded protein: CASSYNRGRNYGYTF.

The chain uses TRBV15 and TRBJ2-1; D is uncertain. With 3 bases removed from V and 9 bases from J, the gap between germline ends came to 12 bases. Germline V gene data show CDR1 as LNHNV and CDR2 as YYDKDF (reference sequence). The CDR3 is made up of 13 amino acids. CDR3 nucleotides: TGTGCCACCAGCAGCGGCCCCACGGGTGAGCAGTTCTTC. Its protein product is CATSSGPTGEQFF.

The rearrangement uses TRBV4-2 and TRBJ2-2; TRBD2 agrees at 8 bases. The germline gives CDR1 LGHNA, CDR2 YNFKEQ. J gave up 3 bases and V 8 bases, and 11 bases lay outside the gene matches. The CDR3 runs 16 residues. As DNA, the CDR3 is TGTGCCAGCGCCTCTCGGGGAGCGGGGGACACCGGGGAGCTGTTTTTT. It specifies CASASRGAGDTGELFF.

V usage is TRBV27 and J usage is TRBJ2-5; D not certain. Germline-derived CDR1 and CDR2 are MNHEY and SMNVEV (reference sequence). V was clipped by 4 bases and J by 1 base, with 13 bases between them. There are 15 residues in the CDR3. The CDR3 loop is CASSSYRPTQETQYF. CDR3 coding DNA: TGTGCCAGCAGTTCTTACAGACCAACCCAAGAGACCCAGTACTTC.

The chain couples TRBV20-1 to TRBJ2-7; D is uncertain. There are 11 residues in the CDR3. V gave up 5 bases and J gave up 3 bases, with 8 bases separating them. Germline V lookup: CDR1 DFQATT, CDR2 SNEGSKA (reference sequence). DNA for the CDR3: TGCAGTGCTCATTACAGCTACGAGCAGTACTTC. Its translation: CSAHYSYEQYF.

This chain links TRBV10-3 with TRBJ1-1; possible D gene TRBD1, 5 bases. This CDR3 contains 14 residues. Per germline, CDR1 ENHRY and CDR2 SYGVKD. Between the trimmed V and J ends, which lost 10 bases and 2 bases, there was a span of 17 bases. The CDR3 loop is CATLGLQNNTEAFF. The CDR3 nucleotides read TGTGCCACCTTGGGACTGCAAAATAACACTGAAGCTTTCTTT.

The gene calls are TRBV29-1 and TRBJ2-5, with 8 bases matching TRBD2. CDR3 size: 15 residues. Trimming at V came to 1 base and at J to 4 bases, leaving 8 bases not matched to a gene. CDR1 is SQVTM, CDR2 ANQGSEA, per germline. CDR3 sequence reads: CSVEVSAGVAETQYF. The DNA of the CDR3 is TGCAGCGTTGAAGTTTCAGCGGGAGTAGCAGAGACCCAGTACTTC.

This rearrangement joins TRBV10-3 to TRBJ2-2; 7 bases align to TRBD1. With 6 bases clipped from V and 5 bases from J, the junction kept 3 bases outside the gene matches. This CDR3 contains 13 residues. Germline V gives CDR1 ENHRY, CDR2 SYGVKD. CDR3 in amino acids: CAIRQGSTGELFF. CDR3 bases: TGTGCCATCAGACAGGGGTCTACCGGGGAGCTGTTTTTT.

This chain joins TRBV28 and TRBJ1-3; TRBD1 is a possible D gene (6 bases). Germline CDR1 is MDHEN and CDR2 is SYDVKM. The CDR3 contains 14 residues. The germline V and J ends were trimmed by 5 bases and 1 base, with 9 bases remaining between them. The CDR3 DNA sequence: TGTGCCAGCAGTATGACAGGTTCTGGAAACACCATATATTTT. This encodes CASSMTGSGNTIYF. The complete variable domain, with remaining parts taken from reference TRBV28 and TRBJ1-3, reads DVKVTQSSRYLVKRTGEKVFLECVQDMDHENMFWYRQDPGLGLRLIYFSYDVKMKEKGDIPEGYSVSREKKERFSLILESASTNQTSMYLCASSMTGSGNTIYFGEGSWLTVV.

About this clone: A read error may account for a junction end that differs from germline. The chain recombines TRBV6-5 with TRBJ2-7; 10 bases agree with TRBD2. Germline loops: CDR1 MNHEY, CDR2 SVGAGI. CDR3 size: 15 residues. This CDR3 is CASSYLAGDSHEQYF. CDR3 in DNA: TGTGCCAGCAGTTACCTAGCGGGAGACTCCCACGAGCAGTACTTC.

DNA of the CDR3: TGTGCCAGCAGCCCAGGGCAGATCCCCTACGAGCAGTACTTC. It codes for CASSPGQIPYEQYF. This rearrangement joins TRBV11-2 to TRBJ2-7; tentatively, D is TRBD1 (5 bases). Germline assignment: CDR1 SGHAT and CDR2 FQNNGV. The CDR3 length is 14 residues. V dropped 5 bases and J dropped 2 bases, with 13 bases sitting between them.

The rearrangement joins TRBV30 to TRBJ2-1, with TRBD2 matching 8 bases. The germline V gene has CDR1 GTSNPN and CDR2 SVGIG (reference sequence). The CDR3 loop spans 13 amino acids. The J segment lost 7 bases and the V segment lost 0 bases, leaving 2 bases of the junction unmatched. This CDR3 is CAWSVAGANEQFF. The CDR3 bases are TGTGCCTGGAGTGTAGCGGGGGCTAATGAGCAGTTCTTC.

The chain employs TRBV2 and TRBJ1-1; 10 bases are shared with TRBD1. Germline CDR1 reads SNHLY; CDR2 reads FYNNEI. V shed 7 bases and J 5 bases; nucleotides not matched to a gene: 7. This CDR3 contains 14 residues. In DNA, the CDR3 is TGTGCCAGCACTGAGGAGGGACAGGGGACTGAAGCTTTCTTT. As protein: CASTEEGQGTEAFF.

The CDR3 loop is CAWSATTGFYEKLFF. CDR3 bases: TGTGCCTGGAGTGCTACGACAGGGTTCTATGAAAAACTGTTTTTT. This chain links TRBV30 with TRBJ1-4; TRBD1 matches 7 bases. Germline CDR1 GTSNPN, CDR2 SVGIG (reference sequence). The CDR3 length is 15 residues. V shed 1 base and J 6 bases; nucleotides not matched to a gene: 8.

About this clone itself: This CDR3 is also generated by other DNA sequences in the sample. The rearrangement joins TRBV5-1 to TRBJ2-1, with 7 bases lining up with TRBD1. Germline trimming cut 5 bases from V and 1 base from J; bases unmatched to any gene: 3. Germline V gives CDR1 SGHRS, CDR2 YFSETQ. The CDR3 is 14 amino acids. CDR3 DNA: TGCGCCAGCAGTTTGACAGGGTCCTACAATGAGCAGTTCTTC. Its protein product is CASSLTGSYNEQFF. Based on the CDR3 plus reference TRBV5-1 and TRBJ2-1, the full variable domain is KAGVTQTPRYLIKTRGQQVTLSCSPISGHRSVSWYQQTPGQGLQFLFEYFSETQRNKGNFPGRFSGRQFSNSRSEMNVSTLELGDSALYLCASSLTGSYNEQFFGPGTRLTVL.

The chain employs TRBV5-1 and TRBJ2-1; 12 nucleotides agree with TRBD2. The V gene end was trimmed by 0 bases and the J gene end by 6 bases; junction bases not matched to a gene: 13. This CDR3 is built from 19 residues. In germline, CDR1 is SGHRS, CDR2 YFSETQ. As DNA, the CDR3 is TGCGCCAGCAGCTTGGCCGGAGGACTAGCGGGATTAGCGCTCAATGAGCAGTTCTTC. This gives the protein CASSLAGGLAGLALNEQFF.

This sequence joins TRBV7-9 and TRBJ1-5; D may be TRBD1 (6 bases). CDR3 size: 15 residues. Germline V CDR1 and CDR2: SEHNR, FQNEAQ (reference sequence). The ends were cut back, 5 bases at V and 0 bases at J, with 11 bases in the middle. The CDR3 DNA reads TGTGCCAGCAGCGCATACAGGGATAGCAATCAGCCCCAGCATTTT. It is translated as CASSAYRDSNQPQHF.

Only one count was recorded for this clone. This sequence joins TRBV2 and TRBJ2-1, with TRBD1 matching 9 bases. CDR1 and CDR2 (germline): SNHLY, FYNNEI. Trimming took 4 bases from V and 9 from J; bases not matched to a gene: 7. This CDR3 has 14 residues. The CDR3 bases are TGTGCCAGCAGTGCCGGGACAGGGTTGAGTGAGCAGTTCTTC. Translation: CASSAGTGLSEQFF.

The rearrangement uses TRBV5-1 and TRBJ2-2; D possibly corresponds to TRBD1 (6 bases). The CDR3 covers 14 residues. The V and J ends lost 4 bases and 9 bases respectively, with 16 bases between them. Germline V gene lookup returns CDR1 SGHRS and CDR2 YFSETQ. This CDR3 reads CASSLGQPLWELFF. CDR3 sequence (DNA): TGCGCCAGCAGCCTAGGACAGCCTTTATGGGAGCTGTTTTTT.

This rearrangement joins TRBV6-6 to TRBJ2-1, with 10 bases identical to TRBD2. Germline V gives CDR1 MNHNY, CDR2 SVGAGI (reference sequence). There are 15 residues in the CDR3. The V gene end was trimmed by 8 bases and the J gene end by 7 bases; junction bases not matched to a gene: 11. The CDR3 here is CASRQGAGGLNEQFF. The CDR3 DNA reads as TGTGCCAGCCGACAGGGAGCGGGAGGGCTGAATGAGCAGTTCTTC.

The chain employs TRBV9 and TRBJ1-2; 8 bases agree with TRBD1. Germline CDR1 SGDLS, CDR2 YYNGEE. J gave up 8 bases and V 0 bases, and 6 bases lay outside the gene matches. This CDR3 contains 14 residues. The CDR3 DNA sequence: TGTGCCAGCAGCGTAGATGGACAGGGAAAGGGCTACACCTTC. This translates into CASSVDGQGKGYTF.

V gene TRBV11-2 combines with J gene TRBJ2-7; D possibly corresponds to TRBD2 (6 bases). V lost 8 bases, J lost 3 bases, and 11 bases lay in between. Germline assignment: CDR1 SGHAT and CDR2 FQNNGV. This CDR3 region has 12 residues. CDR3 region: CASALGGYEQYF. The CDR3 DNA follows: TGTGCCAGCGCACTCGGGGGCTACGAGCAGTACTTC.

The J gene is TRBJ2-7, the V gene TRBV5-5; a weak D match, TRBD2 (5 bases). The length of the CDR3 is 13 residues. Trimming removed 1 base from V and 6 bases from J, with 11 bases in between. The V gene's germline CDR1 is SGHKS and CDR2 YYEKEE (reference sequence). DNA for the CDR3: TGTGCCAGCAGCTTGTGGCCAGGAGGCGAGCAGTACTTC. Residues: CASSLWPGGEQYF. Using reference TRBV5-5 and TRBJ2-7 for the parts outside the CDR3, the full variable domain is DAGVTQSPTHLIKTRGQQVTLRCSPISGHKSVSWYQQVLGQGPQFIFQYYEKEERGRGNFPDRFSARQFPNYSSELNVNALLLGDSALYLCASSLWPGGEQYFGPGTRLTVT.

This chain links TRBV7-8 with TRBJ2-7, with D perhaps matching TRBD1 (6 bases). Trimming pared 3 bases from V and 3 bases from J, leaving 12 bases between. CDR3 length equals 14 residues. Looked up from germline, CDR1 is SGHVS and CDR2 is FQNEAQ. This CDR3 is CASSFHDRLYEQYF. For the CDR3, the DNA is TGTGCCAGCAGCTTTCACGACAGGCTCTACGAGCAGTACTTC.

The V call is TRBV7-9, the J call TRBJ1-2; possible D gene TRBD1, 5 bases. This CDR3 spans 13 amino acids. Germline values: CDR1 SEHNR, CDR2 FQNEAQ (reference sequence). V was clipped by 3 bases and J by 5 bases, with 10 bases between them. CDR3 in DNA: TGTGCCAGCAGCTTTGGCGACAGTTATGGCTACACCTTC. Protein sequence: CASSFGDSYGYTF.

The CDR3 spells CAWCRKRDGTSYDREQYF. In nucleotides, the CDR3 is TGTGCCTGGTGTCGAAAGCGGGACGGGACCTCCTACGATAGGGAGCAGTACTTC. The rearrangement links TRBV30 to TRBJ2-7, with 7 nucleotides matching TRBD2. The CDR3 is made up of 18 amino acids. Germline-derived CDR1 and CDR2 are GTSNPN and SVGIG (reference sequence). V shed 5 bases, J shed 7 bases, and the junction held 26 bases outside the gene matches.

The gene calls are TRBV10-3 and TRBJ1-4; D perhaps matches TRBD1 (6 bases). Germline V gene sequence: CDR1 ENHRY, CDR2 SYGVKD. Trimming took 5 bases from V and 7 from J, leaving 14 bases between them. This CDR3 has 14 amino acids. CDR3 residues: CAISYRVFGEKLFF. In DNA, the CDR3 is TGTGCCATCAGTTACAGGGTATTTGGTGAAAAACTGTTTTTT.